Listed here are 11 T cell receptor beta chains from one sample, sequenced in a study of OX40 agonist ivuxolimab in advanced cancers. Some clones are missing from TCRdb's copy, which holds only in-frame ones; the method was immunoSEQ multiplex PCR. The sample records about 58,000 clones, over 80% being singletons. The input for sequencing was CD4+ or CD8+ T cells sorted from blood, taken in a trial of the OX40 agonist ivuxolimab. Source of these receptors: an adult with an advanced solid tumor such as melanoma, head and neck, liver or kidney cancer.

The chain carries TRBV6-5 and TRBJ2-4; D ambiguous. The CDR3 extends over 13 amino acids. Deletions cut 8 bases from V and 0 bases from J, with 8 bases between. Germline CDR1 MNHEY, CDR2 SVGAGI. CDR3 in amino acids: CASADLAKNIQYF. Written as DNA, the CDR3 is TGTGCCAGCGCAGACTTAGCCAAAAACATTCAGTACTTC.

The chain couples TRBV11-2 to TRBJ2-2; D possibly corresponds to TRBD1 (5 bases). V shed 1 base and J shed 4 bases, with 13 bases lying between them. Germline V lookup: CDR1 SGHAT, CDR2 FQNNGV. This CDR3 is built from 16 residues. The CDR3 sequence: CASSLGAGGATGELFF. The CDR3 DNA reads TGTGCCAGCAGCTTAGGGGCAGGTGGGGCCACCGGGGAGCTGTTTTTT.

About this clone: Sequence at one end of the junction differs from germline and may be a read error. The gene calls are TRBV18 and TRBJ1-3; 9 bases fit TRBD1. There are 20 residues in the CDR3. CDR1 and CDR2 from the germline V gene are KGHSH and LQKENI. Written as DNA, the CDR3 is TGTGCCAGCTCACCCCCGGACAGGGGTTCTATCATTTACTCTGAAAACACCATATATTTT. Translating it yields CASSPPDRGSIIYSENTIYF.

The V gene is TRBV14, the J gene TRBJ1-1; TRBD1 might be the D (5 bases). V lost 11 bases and J 6 bases, leaving 13 bases between the germline ends. From germline, CDR1 is SGHDN and CDR2 FVKESK. This CDR3 is 11 amino acids long. DNA of the CDR3: TGTGCCTGGGCCGGGGGAGCTGAAGCTTTCTTT. Protein product: CAWAGGAEAFF.

This chain connects TRBV19 to TRBJ2-1, with D perhaps matching TRBD1 (6 bases). The CDR3 is made up of 14 amino acids. Between the trimmed V and J ends, which lost 5 bases and 6 bases, there was a span of 14 bases. CDR1 is LNHDA, CDR2 SQIVND, per germline (reference sequence). CDR3 sequence reads: CASSQGLGGNEQFF. CDR3 nucleotide sequence: TGTGCCAGTAGTCAGGGATTAGGGGGCAATGAGCAGTTCTTC.

V gene TRBV10-3 combines with J gene TRBJ1-2; D uncertain. Germline V CDR1 and CDR2: ENHRY, SYGVKD. V was pared by 11 bases and J by 4 bases, with 11 bases between. The CDR3 totals 11 residues. The CDR3 is CASSRGYGYTF. The CDR3 coding sequence is TGTGCCTCCAGCCGCGGCTATGGCTACACCTTC.

The V gene is TRBV9, the J gene TRBJ1-6, with 7 bases that match TRBD1. The V gene's germline CDR1 is SGDLS and CDR2 YYNGEE. The CDR3 is 17 residues long. The V gene end was trimmed by 3 bases and the J gene end by 4 bases; junction bases not matched to a gene: 10. CDR3 in amino acids: CASSAVGGGLYNSPLHF. The CDR3 DNA follows: TGTGCCAGCAGCGCAGTAGGAGGGGGCCTTTATAATTCACCCCTCCACTTT.

This clone was recorded once. V and J are TRBV5-1 and TRBJ2-5; D is uncertain. V was shortened by 6 bases and J by 5 bases, with 17 bases between the two germline ends. The length of the CDR3 is 14 residues. Germline-derived CDR1 and CDR2 are SGHRS and YFSETQ. The CDR3 DNA reads TGCGCCAGCACCTCCACTACTGGTGGGGAGACCCAGTACTTC. Its protein is CASTSTTGGETQYF.

This chain joins TRBV18 and TRBJ1-6, with 7 bases matching TRBD1. Germline V gene data show CDR1 as KGHSH and CDR2 as LQKENI. This CDR3 region has 16 residues. Unmatched junction bases numbered 12, after V lost 6 bases and J lost 7 bases. CDR3 loop: CASSPPGDRLNSPLHF. The DNA for the CDR3 is TGTGCCAGCTCCCCCCCCGGGGACAGACTCAATTCACCCCTCCACTTT.

V and J are TRBV27 and TRBJ2-7; no clear D. V lost 2 bases, J lost 2 bases, and 10 bases lay in between. Germline CDR1 MNHEY, CDR2 SMNVEV (reference sequence). This CDR3 contains 14 residues. The CDR3 coding sequence is TGTGCCAGCAGTTTAAGAGTTTCCGCCTACGAGCAGTACTTC. It translates to CASSLRVSAYEQYF.

The chain has TRBV19 and TRBJ1-5; D ambiguous. V lost 7 bases and J lost 3, with 10 bases in between. The CDR3 runs 13 residues. Germline V lookup: CDR1 LNHDA, CDR2 SQIVND (reference sequence). CDR3 sequence (DNA): TGTGCCAGTAAAGACCTAGTCAATCAGCCCCAGCATTTT. Its protein is CASKDLVNQPQHF.